This TCR beta chain was recovered during a study of PD-L1 blockade in urothelial cancer. Study at large: Intravenous atezolizumab, 1,200 mg every 3 weeks, was begun by patients in the mid-2010s. Blood analysis was done at 3 weeks (second dose) and 6 weeks after treatment began. T cells numbered a median of around 140,000 in the blood samples. Before enrollment, 0 to 3 chemotherapy regimens had been given to patients.

Time point given: pretreatment peripheral blood. Here immunoSEQ multiplex PCR was the method, and the copy in TCRdb shows in-frame clones only, minus some. The sample has tens of thousands of clones; around four fifths are singletons. CDR1 and CDR2 from the germline V gene are GTSNPN and SVGIG (reference sequence). The CDR3 loop spans 15 amino acids. With V trimmed by 3 bases and J by 1 base, 6 bases remained unmatched. J is TRBJ1-5 and V is TRBV30; TRBD1 agrees at 7 bases. Sequenced material: PBMCs, taken around atezolizumab (anti-PD-L1) treatment. The clonotype originates from a man in his forties or fifties with urothelial cancer. The CDR3 here is CAWSPGTVSNQPQHF. The CDR3 DNA follows: TGTGCCTGGAGCCCCGGGACAGTAAGCAATCAGCCCCAGCATTTT.